This T cell receptor (beta chain) was found in a study of molecular identifiers for immune sequencing clone quantification. Study as a whole: Replicates involved a five-way split of RNA from 20,000 or 100,000 naive CD8 cells, with sequencing of four.

The CDR3 spans 15 residues. Germline lookup yields CDR1 SEHNR and CDR2 FQNEAQ (reference sequence). Study findings and constraints: Clones of above 20 RNA copies carried over 99% of effector molecules; in naive cells they carried under 1%.

Previously described methods and listed TCR primers were employed for the bulk TCR libraries. Each CDR3 protein gets one entry after TCRdb re-called the PCR reads with MiXCR. The table includes about 630,000 distinct CDR3 sequences, 25% detected once. About this clonotype itself: Its antigen is not known. A much larger clone lies a single base off, so this may be a read error.

The sample taken for sequencing was naive CD8+ T cells from blood, with Jurkat cell RNA spiked in. Indicated subset: FACS-sorted CD8+CD4-CCR7+CD45RA+ naive T cells. The chain couples TRBV7-9 to TRBJ2-3; 7 bases agree with TRBD1. This clonotype was sampled from a human donor in good health. Some libraries in this study had Jurkat cell RNA spiked in. CDR3 in DNA: TGTGCCAGCACGCCCCCGGGACAGAGCACAGATAAGCAGTATTTT. This encodes CASTPPGQSTDKQYF.